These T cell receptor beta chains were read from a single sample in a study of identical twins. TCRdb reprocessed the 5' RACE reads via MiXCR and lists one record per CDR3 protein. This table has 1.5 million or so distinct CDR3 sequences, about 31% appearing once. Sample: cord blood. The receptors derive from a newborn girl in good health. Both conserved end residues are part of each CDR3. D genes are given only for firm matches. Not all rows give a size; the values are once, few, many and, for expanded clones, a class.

TGTGCCAGCAGCCGCACCACAGGGATTAGTGGCTACACCTTC	CASSRTTGISGYTF	NA	TRBV7-4	TRBJ1-2	NA
TGTGCCAGCAGCCGGCACAGGGGAATGAACACTGAAGCTTTCTTT	CASSRHRGMNTEAFF	TRBD1	TRBV4-2	TRBJ1-1	NA
TGTGCCAGCAGTGCCGACAGGCTAGAGACCCAGTACTTC	CASSADRLETQYF	NA	TRBV2	TRBJ2-5	few
TGTGCCAGCAGTTTATCGATGGTGACAGGGCTTGGCTACACCTTC	CASSLSMVTGLGYTF	TRBD1	TRBV27	TRBJ1-2	few
TGTGCCAGCAGCATTAGCGGGACCCACAATGAGCAGTTCTTC	CASSISGTHNEQFF	TRBD2	TRBV3-1	TRBJ2-1	NA
TGTGCCACCAGCAGACCCCTCCCCACAGATACGCAGTATTTT	CATSRPLPTDTQYF	NA	TRBV15	TRBJ2-3	few
TGTGCCAGCAGTAAGACAGGGGCAGATACGCAGTATTTT	CASSKTGADTQYF	TRBD1	TRBV28	TRBJ2-3	NA
TGCAGTGCTAGAGATACTTGGGACCTCTCCTACGAGCAGTACTTC	CSARDTWDLSYEQYF	NA	TRBV20-1	TRBJ2-7	once
TGTGCCAGCAGCCAAGATAAAGAGTGGTCTTCCACAGATACGCAGTATTTT	CASSQDKEWSSTDTQYF	NA	TRBV3-1	TRBJ2-3	once
TGTGCCAGCAGTTTCGGCAATGCCTATGGCTACACCTTC	CASSFGNAYGYTF	NA	TRBV27	TRBJ1-2	NA
TGTGCCAGCAGTTCTGGGATCGCATCCTATAATTCACCCCTCCACTTT	CASSSGIASYNSPLHF	NA	TRBV27	TRBJ1-6	many
TGTGCCAGCAGCTTAGACCCTAGCAGATCCAAGGAGACCCAGTACTTC	CASSLDPSRSKETQYF	NA	TRBV11-2	TRBJ2-5	NA
TGTGCCACGCAAATCCCAGGGACAGGGGGCCATAGCAATCAGCCCCAGCATTTT	CATQIPGTGGHSNQPQHF	TRBD1	TRBV27	TRBJ1-5	few
TGTGCCACCAGCAGGGGACAGGGGGCAGGTACGCAGTATTTT	CATSRGQGAGTQYF	TRBD1	TRBV15	TRBJ2-3	NA
TGTGCCTGGAGTGTAAAAGGGGTCTATGGCTACACCTTC	CAWSVKGVYGYTF	NA	TRBV30	TRBJ1-2	NA
TGCGCCAGCAGCTTGGTCTCGGGAGTCGGGTCCAAAAACATTCAGTACTTC	CASSLVSGVGSKNIQYF	NA	TRBV5-1	TRBJ2-4	few
TGTGCCAGCAGTGAAAGGGGCAACTGTGGCTACACCTTC	CASSERGNCGYTF	NA	TRBV6-1	TRBJ1-2	once
TGTGCTAGTGGTTTTGTAGATACGCAGTATTTT	CASGFVDTQYF	NA	TRBV12-5	TRBJ2-3	NA
TGCGCCAGCTCACCAATCGGGGACTCTGAAGCTTTCTTT	CASSPIGDSEAFF	NA	TRBV18	TRBJ1-1	NA
TGTGCCAGCAGTTTATACCAGGGCTATGGATCCTATAATTCACCCCTCCACTTT	CASSLYQGYGSYNSPLHF	NA	TRBV27	TRBJ1-6	NA
TGTGCCAGCAGCAAGGAACCTAGCGGAGGGGATACGCAGTATTTT	CASSKEPSGGDTQYF	TRBD2	TRBV9	TRBJ2-3	NA
TGTGCCAGCAGCTCAGGGTGGGATGGCACCGGGGAGCTGTTTTTT	CASSSGWDGTGELFF	NA	TRBV7-6	TRBJ2-2	once
TGCGCCAGCAGGGTGGAGAAGGGCCACGAGCAGTACTTC	CASRVEKGHEQYF	NA	TRBV5-1	TRBJ2-7	few
TGTGCCAGCCCCTCCAACAGGTGGCGGCTCTGCGAGCAGTACTTC	CASPSNRWRLCEQYF	NA	TRBV21-1	TRBJ2-7	NA
TGCGCCAGCAGATTGTCGGCGAACACTGAAGCTTTCTTT	CASRLSANTEAFF	NA	TRBV5-1	TRBJ1-1	NA
TGCGCCAGCAGCTTTCTAGCGAGGATTGGGAATGAGCAGTTCTTC	CASSFLARIGNEQFF	NA	TRBV5-1	TRBJ2-1	NA